This passage covers 3 T cell receptor beta chains from one sample sequenced in a study of T cells in Graves' hyperthyroidism and ophthalmopathy. TCR beta CDR3 sequences were amplified from RNA transcripts. The HTBI set primed first-round TCR CDR3 RT-PCR. TCRdb passed the multiplex PCR reads through MiXCR, listing each CDR3 protein once. The sample includes some 560,000 distinct CDR3 sequences, 14% of them seen just once. Sequencing used blood. These receptors all stem from a woman aged 40-49 years with Graves' hyperthyroidism.

The chain joins TRBV19 to TRBJ1-3, with no clear D. The V gene's germline CDR1 is LNHDA and CDR2 SQIVND (reference sequence). Trimming stripped 10 bases from V and 0 bases from J, with 13 bases between. This CDR3 is built from 14 residues. Written as DNA, the CDR3 is TGTGCCAACCCCTCAAGTCCCTCTGGAAACACCATATATTTT. It codes for CANPSSPSGNTIYF. The whole variable domain, remainder taken from reference TRBV19 and TRBJ1-3, is DGGITQSPKYLFRKEGQNVTLSCEQNLNHDAMYWYRQDPGQGLRLIYYSQIVNDFQKGDIAEGYSVSREKKESFPLTVTSAQKNPTAFYLCANPSSPSGNTIYFGEGSWLTVV.

There are a few counts of this clonotype. The chain employs TRBV10-3 and TRBJ2-1, with TRBD2 matching 15 bases. Germline trimming cut 0 bases from V and 7 bases from J; bases unmatched to any gene: 4. CDR3 length: 17 amino acids. Germline CDR1 and CDR2: ENHRY and SYGVKD. The CDR3 nucleotides read TGTGCCATCAGTGAGTCGGCGGGACTAGCGGGAGGTAATGAGCAGTTCTTC. This encodes CAISESAGLAGGNEQFF.

This clonotype was detected only a few times. The V and J genes are TRBV7-9 and TRBJ1-2; possibly TRBD1 for D (5 bases). CDR1 is SEHNR, CDR2 FQNEAQ, per germline (reference sequence). There are 14 residues in the CDR3. The germline V and J ends were trimmed by 4 bases and 7 bases, with 16 bases remaining between them. The CDR3 protein is CASSSDNLGGGYTF. The CDR3 DNA follows: TGTGCCAGCAGCTCAGACAACCTCGGGGGTGGCTACACCTTC.